This TCR beta chain was captured in a study of T cells in localized non-small cell lung cancer. Study observations and caveats: Maximal T cell clonality occurred in uninvolved adjacent lung, with tumor ranking below it. Longer overall survival accompanied higher blood T cell density. Appearances in adjacent lung were noted for a median approximately 58 of the top 100 tumor clones.

Looked up from germline, CDR1 is SSHAT and CDR2 is FNYEAQ (reference sequence). This CDR3 is built from 13 residues. Trimming stripped 0 bases from V and 2 bases from J, with 5 bases between. As to this clone: Its target is unknown.

Some clones are missing from TCRdb's copy, which holds only in-frame ones; the method was immunoSEQ multiplex PCR. The profile shows 50,000 or so clones, about four fifths of them singletons. The genes are TRBV7-7 and TRBJ2-7; D unclear. This sequence originates from a female donor aged 60 or older with stage II squamous cell lung carcinoma. Here the sequenced sample was peripheral blood, taken before any cancer treatment. The CDR3 DNA reads TGTGCCAGCAGCTTAGCGGAAACCTACGAGCAGTACTTC. As protein: CASSLAETYEQYF.